These T cell receptor beta chains were read from a single sample in a study of neurological immune-mediated disorders. TCRdb re-derived calls from the 5' RACE reads in MiXCR, one entry per CDR3 protein. The table has 31,000 or so distinct CDR3 sequences, approximately 1.4% seen once. The material sequenced was PBMCs. The origin of the receptors is a woman younger than 45 with multiple sclerosis. Each CDR3 is given with its conserved first and last residue. A D gene is named only where the DNA matches it firmly. The size entry gives once, few, many or a size class.

>-|many|TRBJ2-3|TRBV10-3
TGTGCCATCAGTGAGTTAAGCGGCGATACGCAGTATTTT
CAISELSGDTQYF
>TRBD1|many|TRBJ1-6|TRBV7-2
TGTGCCAGCAGCCTCAATGGACAGGGCGGCTCACCCCTCCACTTT
CASSLNGQGGSPLHF
>TRBD1|many|TRBJ2-5|TRBV11-1
TGTGCCAGCAGCCTCGACGGGACAGACCAAGAGACCCAGTACTTC
CASSLDGTDQETQYF
>TRBD1|many|TRBJ1-1|TRBV6-2/TRBV6-3
TGTGCCAGCAGGGGACAGGACACTGAAGCTTTCTTT
CASRGQDTEAFF
>TRBD2|many|TRBJ2-3|TRBV4-1
TGCGCCAGCAGCCGCGGACTAGCGGGGGTTTCCACAGATACGCAGTATTTT
CASSRGLAGVSTDTQYF
>-|many|TRBJ1-1|TRBV20-1
TGCAGTGCTAGGGGCCGGGGCACTGAAGCTTTCTTT
CSARGRGTEAFF
>-|many|TRBJ2-7|TRBV25-1
TGTGCCAGCAGTCAGGGGTCGTTTTCCGAGCAGTACTTC
CASSQGSFSEQYF
>TRBD2|many|TRBJ2-1|TRBV5-1
TGCGCCAGCAGACTGGGACTAGCGGGGTTCAATGAGCAGTTCTTC
CASRLGLAGFNEQFF
>-|many|TRBJ2-1|TRBV12-3/TRBV12-4
TGTGCCAGCAGTTCCGGGGAATATGAGCAGTTCTTC
CASSSGEYEQFF
>-|many|TRBJ2-7|TRBV5-1
TGCGCCAGCAGCTTGACAGGAACCTACGAGCAGTACTTC
CASSLTGTYEQYF
>-|many|TRBJ1-3|TRBV3-1
TGTGCCAGCGCGGACAGCTCTGGAAACACCATATATTTT
CASADSSGNTIYF
>-|many|TRBJ1-5|TRBV12-3/TRBV12-4
TGTGCCAGCAGTTACCAGACTCCAGGGGCTCTTCGTTTGCCCCAGCATTTT
CASSYQTPGALRLPQHF
>-|many|TRBJ2-7|TRBV7-7
TGTGCCAGCAGCTCCTCCATGGACAGCGAGCAGTACTTC
CASSSSMDSEQYF
>-|many|TRBJ1-5|TRBV7-2
TGTGCCAGCAGCCAAGAGGGCCGGGGGCGAAGCCAGCCCCAGCATTTT
CASSQEGRGRSQPQHF
>-|many|TRBJ2-7|TRBV20-1
TGCAGTGCTACAACTCCCCGTGCCTGGAACGGGTGGGAGCAGTACTTC
CSATTPRAWNGWEQYF
>-|many|TRBJ1-3|TRBV20-1
TGCAGTGCTAGAAAGCCGGTTGGCGGAAACACCATATATTTT
CSARKPVGGNTIYF
>TRBD2|many|TRBJ2-5|TRBV20-1
TGCAGTGCAGAAGGGACTAGCGGGGGGTCACGGAGGCAAGAGACCCAGTACTTC
CSAEGTSGGSRRQETQYF
>-|many|TRBJ2-5|TRBV12-3/TRBV12-4
TGTGCCAGCAGCGTGTCGAGCCAAGAGACCCAGTACTTC
CASSVSSQETQYF
>TRBD2|many|TRBJ2-5|TRBV3-1
TGTGCCAGCAGCCAAGGGCCCGGGACTAGCGGGGAGACCCAGTACTTC
CASSQGPGTSGETQYF
>TRBD1|many|TRBJ2-1|TRBV6-5
TGTGCCAGCAGTTTTGGACAGGGGTTCGATGAGCAGTTCTTC
CASSFGQGFDEQFF
>-|many|TRBJ1-4|TRBV20-1
TGCAGTGCTGGGGGGGCTCGGGCTAATGAAAAACTGTTTTTT
CSAGGARANEKLFF
>-|many|TRBJ2-7|TRBV5-1
TGCGCCAGCACCCGAGAGGGCCCTACCAAAGAGCAGTACTTC
CASTREGPTKEQYF
>-|many|TRBJ2-5|TRBV6-2/TRBV6-3
TGTGCCAGCAGTTACGGACCCCCTGAGACCCAGTACTTC
CASSYGPPETQYF
>TRBD2|many|TRBJ2-7|TRBV20-1
TGCAGTGCTAGTCGGGGGGGGGCTGCTGGAGAGCAGTACTTC
CSASRGGAAGEQYF
>-|many|TRBJ2-1|TRBV7-6
TGTGCCAGCAGCTTAGCGAGGGCAGGGAGCAATGAGCAGTTCTTC
CASSLARAGSNEQFF
>-|many|TRBJ2-1|TRBV7-6
TGTGCCAGCAGCTTAGGCAGGGTCAATGAGCAGTTCTTC
CASSLGRVNEQFF
>-|many|TRBJ2-3|TRBV5-1
TGCGCCAGCAGCCCCCCTGACGCGGATACGCAGTATTTT
CASSPPDADTQYF
>TRBD2|many|TRBJ2-7|TRBV5-1
TGCGCCAGCAGCTTACTAGCGGGGGAATCCTACGAGCAGTACTTC
CASSLLAGESYEQYF
>-|many|TRBJ2-7|TRBV7-9
TGTGCCAGCAGCCTTATTTATGGGTACGAGCAGTACTTC
CASSLIYGYEQYF
>TRBD1|many|TRBJ2-3|TRBV7-2
TGTGCCAGCAGCTTAGCGACGGCAGGAAGGGGGCGAGATACGCAGTATTTT
CASSLATAGRGRDTQYF
>-|many|TRBJ1-2|TRBV3-1
TGTGCCAGCAGCTTTACTACGGACACCTATGGCTACACCTTC
CASSFTTDTYGYTF
>-|many|TRBJ1-5|TRBV20-1
TGCAGTGCTAGAGTTGGTCAGCCCCAGCATTTT
CSARVGQPQHF
>-|many|TRBJ1-1|TRBV20-1
TGCAGTGCCCCTTTAGCAGGGGTAGGGGCAGCTTTCTTT
CSAPLAGVGAAFF
>-|many|TRBJ1-2|TRBV15
TGTGCCACCAGCAGAGCCCAGGGGTTGGTCTATGGCTACACCTTC
CATSRAQGLVYGYTF
>TRBD2|many|TRBJ2-1|TRBV9
TGTGCCAGCAGCACTGGGGCTAGCGGGGGGGCGAGTGAGCAGTTCTTC
CASSTGASGGASEQFF
>-|many|TRBJ1-3|TRBV3-1
TGTGCCGTCCGGTCAGTTGGAAACACCATATATTTT
CAVRSVGNTIYF
>TRBD1|many|TRBJ2-7|TRBV20-1
TGCAGTGCTACTCAGACAGGGTGGAATTACGAGCAGTACTTC
CSATQTGWNYEQYF
>-|many|TRBJ2-1|TRBV20-1
TGCAGTGCTAGAGGAGGTGGCGCGGAGCAGTTCTTC
CSARGGGAEQFF
>-|many|TRBJ1-1|TRBV9
TGTGCCAGCACCCGGGGCCCCATTGGGGGCACTGAAGCTTTCTTT
CASTRGPIGGTEAFF
>-|many|TRBJ2-3|TRBV12-3/TRBV12-4
TGTGCCAGCACCATTTTCGGGAAAGGATCGCGGTCGCAGTATTTT
CASTIFGKGSRSQYF
>-|many|TRBJ2-7|TRBV5-8
TGTGCCAGCAGCTTGGTGGGGACACACACCTACGAGCAGTACTTC
CASSLVGTHTYEQYF
>TRBD1|many|TRBJ2-7|TRBV6-5
TGTGCCAGCAGCCGCGGACAGGGGGTCTACGAGCAGTACTTC
CASSRGQGVYEQYF
>-|many|TRBJ2-3|TRBV12-3/TRBV12-4
TGTGCCAGCAGTTTACCCCCGCCCGCGGGTACGCAGTATTTT
CASSLPPPAGTQYF
>-|many|TRBJ2-1|TRBV21-1
TGTGCCAGCGGCAATCCCCCGGCTGAGCAGTTCTTC
CASGNPPAEQFF
>-|many|TRBJ1-1|TRBV7-8
TGTGCCAGCAGCCCGCCTCAACTGAACACTGAAGCTTTCTTT
CASSPPQLNTEAFF
>-|many|TRBJ2-7|TRBV5-1
TGCGCCAGCAGCTTGGATTGGTCCTCCTACGAGCAGTACTTC
CASSLDWSSYEQYF
>TRBD1|many|TRBJ2-7|TRBV5-5
TGTGCCAGCAGCCCTTCGGGACAGCTTTACGAGCAGTACTTC
CASSPSGQLYEQYF
>-|many|TRBJ1-2|TRBV3-1
TGTGCCAGCAGCCAAGGGTACCAGATCTATGGCTACACCTTC
CASSQGYQIYGYTF